Described below is a single T cell receptor beta chain sequence and its context. This clonotype was seen more than once but under ten times. The antigen it binds to is not known. The input lacks base qualities; no much larger clone sits a single base away. The sample comes from a study of T cell repertoires in cytomegalovirus infection (dated by TCRdb to the late 2010s). Regarding the research as a whole: Recently identified HLA-C-restricted CMV epitopes, whose presentation resists viral immunomodulation, were targeted by peptide stimulations together with well-studied HLA-B-restricted epitopes. The HLA type of each donor mattered for the analysis, because public TCR beta signatures pointed to carriage of CMV infection along with the matching HLA type.

Sample treatment or condition, as interpreted from the label and publication: in vitro stimulation with specific CMV peptide epitopes to enrich CMV-specific T cells. Broader findings and caveats from the paper: In the ex vivo response, HLA-C-restricted CMV-specific TCR beta clonotypes were dominant, and in two of eight donors the single most frequent clonotype came from this HLA-C-restricted group. In both this cohort and an independent cohort of 350 or so donors, the cumulative frequency of public TCR beta family members distinguished carriers of CMV infection plus the relevant HLA type.

Instrument used: Illumina HiSeq 1500. TCRdb passed the public sequencing reads through fastp at Q25 and MiXCR, retaining productive beta sequences. Rows are combined by CDR3 protein, so each entry shows the most common genes and DNA. The sample table records under 850,000 distinct CDR3 sequences; around a third of these occur just once. The ten largest clonotypes hold roughly 18% of the sample. Taken from cysteine to phenylalanine, the CDR3 has 14 residues. The sequence is cut down to CDR3 DNA, 42 bases in frame from base 1. V loses 5 bases of germline sequence and J loses 7 bases, and the interval between the two ends is 18 bases. CDR1 and CDR2, per the germline V gene, are MNHNS and SASEGT.

The V and J genes are TRBV6-1 and TRBJ2-7; the D gene identity is not certain. The clonotype was recovered from a human donor in good health (CMV status not recorded). Some clones in this sample may be carry-over from other donors' samples. This material consisted of cultured PBMCs, taken from culture after CMV antigen stimulation. The CDR3 loop reads CASSPPGRRSEQYF. The nucleotide sequence reads TGTGCCAGCAGTCCCCCGGGCAGGAGATCAGAGCAGTACTTC.